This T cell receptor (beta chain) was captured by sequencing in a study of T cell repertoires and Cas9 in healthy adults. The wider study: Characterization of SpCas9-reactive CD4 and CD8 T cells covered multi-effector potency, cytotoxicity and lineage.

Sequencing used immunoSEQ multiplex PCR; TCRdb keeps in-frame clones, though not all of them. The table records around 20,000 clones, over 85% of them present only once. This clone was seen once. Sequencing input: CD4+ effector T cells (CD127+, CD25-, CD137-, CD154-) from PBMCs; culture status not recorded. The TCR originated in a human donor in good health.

Written as DNA, the CDR3 is TGCGCCAGCAGCTTGGGGGACAGGGGGCGAAGTTCACCCCTCCACTTT. As protein: CASSLGDRGRSSPLHF. The genes are TRBV5-1 and TRBJ1-6; 12 bases align to TRBD1. Per the germline V gene, CDR1 is SGHRS and CDR2 is YFSETQ. The V segment lost 0 bases and the J segment 9 bases; nucleotides outside the gene matches: 4. The CDR3 extends over 16 amino acids.